This T cell receptor (beta chain) was observed in a study of Ad26.COV2.S vaccination and SARS-CoV-2 variants. About the research overall: Donor was in the COV1001 Ad26.COV2.S trial arm. Ad26.COV2.S, an intramuscular injection, was given once or twice 56 days apart.

The CDR3 is made up of 17 amino acids. The V and J ends lost 4 bases and 3 bases respectively, with 20 bases between them. CDR1 is SGHTA and CDR2 is FQGNSA in the germline V gene. As for this clone: Its specificity is unknown.

The study, taken as a whole, reports: Breadth, reportedly substantial, characterized the spike-specific CD8+ and CD4+ T cell responses after vaccination.

As for treatment: some 19 received Ad26.COV2.S at low or high dose, single or two shots; several received placebo; per-sample allocation not given. All samples were drawn on day 63, counting from the first vaccine or placebo injection. The vaccine antigen was prefusion-stabilized Wuhan SARS-CoV-2 spike. TCRdb keeps only in-frame clones here, not all; method: immunoSEQ multiplex PCR. The sample yields around 400,000 clones, approximately 83% seen once. The receptor was isolated from a person between 18 and 60 years old who received the Ad26.COV2.S COVID-19 vaccine or a placebo. The chain links TRBV7-2 to TRBJ2-3; D perhaps matches TRBD1 (6 bases). The sequencing here drew on peripheral blood, taken in a trial of Ad26.COV2.S vaccine versus placebo. This chain's CDR3 is CASSSTPRGAMTDTQYF. The CDR3 coding sequence is TGTGCCAGCAGCTCCACCCCCAGGGGCGCTATGACAGATACGCAGTATTTT.